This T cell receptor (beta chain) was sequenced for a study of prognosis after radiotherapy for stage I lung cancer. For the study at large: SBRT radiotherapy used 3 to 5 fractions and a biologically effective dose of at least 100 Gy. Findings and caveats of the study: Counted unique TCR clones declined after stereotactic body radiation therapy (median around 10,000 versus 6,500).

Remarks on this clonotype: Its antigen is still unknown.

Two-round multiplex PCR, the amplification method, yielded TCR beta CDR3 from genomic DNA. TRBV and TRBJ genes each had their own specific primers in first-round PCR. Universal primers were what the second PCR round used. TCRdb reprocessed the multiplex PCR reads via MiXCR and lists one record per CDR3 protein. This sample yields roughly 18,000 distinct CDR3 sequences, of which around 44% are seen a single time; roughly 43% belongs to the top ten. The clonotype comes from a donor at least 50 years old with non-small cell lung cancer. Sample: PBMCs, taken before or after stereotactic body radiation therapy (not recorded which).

CDR3 nucleotide sequence: TGTGCCAGCAGTAGGATAGCTTCACCCCTCCACTTT. Its translation is CASSRIASPLHF. This sequence joins TRBV6-1 and TRBJ1-6; D uncertain. The V and J ends lost 5 bases and 9 bases respectively, with 8 bases between them. The CDR3 totals 12 residues. The germline gives CDR1 MNHNS, CDR2 SASEGT.